This T cell receptor beta chain was observed in a study of radiotherapy plus CTLA-4 blockade in lung cancer. Study summary: Objective responses emerged in around a sixth of patients, and 31% attained disease control. General study points: Blood-borne expansion of tumor-derived TCR clones followed radiotherapy plus ipilimumab. How blood T cell clones changed early, along with interferon-beta, reportedly forecast response best.

Patients had chemo-refractory metastatic non-small-cell lung cancer and received focal radiation plus CTLA-4 blockade that used ipilimumab. Sequenced by immunoSEQ multiplex PCR; TCRdb stores in-frame clones only, minus some. Here the sample spans more than 95,000 clones, about 77% being singletons. Note on this clone: Antigen: not known.

Trimming removed 6 bases from V and 6 bases from J; junction bases left unmatched: 14. This CDR3 contains 17 residues. Germline V gene lookup returns CDR1 WSHSY and CDR2 SAAADI. This TCR derives from a human donor with non-small cell lung cancer who had a partial response to radiotherapy plus ipilimumab. V and J are TRBV10-2 and TRBJ2-4, with 10 nucleotides matching TRBD2. The specimen comprised peripheral blood, sampled from a patient treated with radiotherapy plus ipilimumab. The CDR3 DNA reads as TGCGCCAGCAGCAACGGCCAGCGGGAGGGCCGGAGAAACATTCAGTACTTC. Encoded protein: CASSNGQREGRRNIQYF.